The present T cell receptor beta chain was sequenced within a study of T cells after yellow fever vaccination (dated by TCRdb to the late 2010s). For the wider study: The SMART-Seq v4 Ultra Low Input RNA kit was used to prepare libraries from fractions with low cell numbers. Bulk TCR alpha and beta repertoires were sequenced longitudinally to track T-cell clones before and after primary and booster YFV17D yellow fever vaccination. Two healthy male donors, one aged 18 to 30 and one aged 30 to 40 years, made up the cohort. Bulk PBMC replicates and cell subsets were isolated from blood drawn at multiple timepoints before and after both primary and secondary immunization. Findings and caveats that apply to the study as a whole: Because only a couple of donors were included in the study, the extent to which the findings can be generalized is limited. A small fraction of clonotypes showed up in both the CD4 and CD8 compartments, probably as a result of convergent recombination. The secondary T-cell response was weaker than the primary response but faster, peaking on day 5 instead of day 15. After the booster, most clones that had expanded after primary vaccination were detected again (approximately 95% of CD4 and 88% of CD8), suggesting broad maintenance of memory. Because abundant contaminating clonotypes from the bulk population could be contained in FACS-sorted repertoires, computational filtering was required.

These reads were obtained on an Illumina NovaSeq 6000. TCR cDNA was made using 5'RACE template switching, a step that added a universal primer site and unique molecular identifiers. Priming for cDNA synthesis came from both the TCR alpha and TCR beta constant segments. Two PCR steps were used to amplify libraries, with sample barcodes and sequencing adapters being added in the second step. Libraries were sequenced on Illumina HiSeq 2500 (2x100 bp) or NovaSeq (2x150 bp). The paper's data handling went like this. MIGEC handled demultiplexing of reads and collapsing into UMI consensus sequences, while MiXCR performed V(D)J alignment. Using edgeR on replicate PBMC samples, clonotypes were called vaccine-responding if FDR was below 0.01 and the log2 fold change was above 5 up to day 15. Each bulk clonotype was labeled CD4 or CD8 based on which sequenced repertoire, CD4 or CD8, contained the clonotype at higher abundance. The public reads were reprocessed in TCRdb via fastp at Q25 and MiXCR, keeping in-frame beta chains. Rows are combined by CDR3 protein, so each entry shows the most common genes and DNA. The V and J calls were not made by the authors but by TCRdb's processing. Within this sample are under 250,000 distinct CDR3 sequences, with roughly 3% of them counted one time only. The ten largest clones capture 3.2% of the sample.

The germline V gene yields SGHTA for CDR1 and FQGNSA for CDR2. The CDR3 holds 16 amino acids from the cysteine to the phenylalanine. Of the read, only the CDR3 DNA is kept; its 48 bases are in frame from base 1. Relative to germline, V is missing 3 bases and J is missing 6 bases, with 6 bases of the junction outside any gene match. The sample's treatment or condition label, in plain terms: live attenuated yellow fever vaccine strain. A standard Ficoll-Paque protocol was used to isolate PBMCs from peripheral blood. Dynabeads CD4 and CD8 positive selection kits were used to isolate CD4 and CD8 T-cell fractions. TriZol was used to extract RNA from bulk PBMCs, from CD4 and CD8 fractions, and from dextramer-positive and dextramer-negative fractions. This clonotype was counted ten times or more. Its specific antigen is unknown. No much larger clone is present one base from it, and per-base qualities are unavailable.

This material consisted of CD4+ T cells sorted from PBMCs, taken 10 days after the yellow fever booster vaccination. The TCR originated in a man younger than 35 who received the YFV17D yellow fever vaccine. The V and J genes are TRBV7-2 and TRBJ1-4; TRBD1 matches 11 bases in the middle. The DNA sequence reads TGTGCCAGCAGCTTGCGGACAGGGGGCTCTCATGAAAAACTGTTTTTT. Its protein is CASSLRTGGSHEKLFF. The entire variable domain, with the stretches around the CDR3 drawn from the reference TRBV7-2 and TRBJ1-4 proteins, is GAGVSQSPSNKVTEKGKDVELRCDPISGHTALYWYRQSLGQGLEFLIYFQGNSAPDKSGLPSDRFSAERTGGSVSTLTIQRTQQEDSAVYLCASSLRTGGSHEKLFFGSGTQLSVL.